The 5 T cell receptor beta chains listed next were all sequenced from one sample in a study of blood T cell repertoires in COVID-19. Produced via immunoSEQ multiplex PCR; TCRdb's table is partial and in-frame only. Of roughly 38,000 clones in the sample, about 82% were seen once. Specimen: peripheral blood. These receptors originate from a human donor in a cohort sampled during active COVID-19.

This chain joins TRBV3-1 (or the pseudogene TRBV3-2) and TRBJ2-7; TRBD1 is a possible D gene (5 bases). The ends were cut back, 2 bases at V and 2 bases at J, with 13 bases in the middle. The length of the CDR3 is 15 residues. In germline, CDR1 is LGHDT, CDR2 YNNKEL (reference sequence). The CDR3 loop is CASSQQGSGTYEQYF. CDR3 DNA sequence: TGTGCCAGCAGCCAACAGGGATCTGGGACCTACGAGCAGTACTTC.

The V gene is TRBV30, the J gene TRBJ1-5; D is unclear. This CDR3 is built from 13 residues. V dropped 7 bases and J dropped 4 bases, with 14 bases sitting between them. Germline V gene data show CDR1 as GTSNPN and CDR2 as SVGIG (reference sequence). The DNA of the CDR3 is TGTGCCTCCTCGGGAGGGCCGAATCAGCCCCAGCATTTT. This sequence encodes CASSGGPNQPQHF. Based on the CDR3 plus reference TRBV30 and TRBJ1-5, the full variable domain is SQTIHQWPATLVQPVGSPLSLECTVEGTSNPNLYWYRQAAGRGLQLLFYSVGIGQISSEVPQNLSASRPQDRQFILSSKKLLLSDSGFYLCASSGGPNQPQHFGDGTRLSIL.

J is TRBJ2-2 and V is TRBV7-8; 9 bases align to TRBD1. This CDR3 comprises 16 residues. J lost 4 bases, V lost 5 bases, and 8 bases had no gene match. CDR1 is SGHVS, CDR2 FQNEAQ, per germline. The CDR3 reads CASSPPGTGSTGELFF. In DNA form, the CDR3 reads TGTGCCAGCAGCCCGCCCGGGACAGGGTCCACCGGGGAGCTGTTTTTT.

This chain joins TRBV6-5 and TRBJ1-2, with 9 bases fitting TRBD1. With 5 bases clipped from V and 6 bases from J, the junction kept 4 bases outside the gene matches. The germline V gene has CDR1 MNHEY and CDR2 SVGAGI. This CDR3 contains 13 residues. DNA for the CDR3: TGTGCCAGCAGTAGGGACAGGGCGGATGGCTACACCTTC. This codes for CASSRDRADGYTF.

The rearrangement joins TRBV7-8 to TRBJ1-1; possibly TRBD1 for D (6 bases). The V gene lost 7 bases and the J gene lost 6 bases, with 18 bases spanning the gap. Germline V gene sequence: CDR1 SGHVS, CDR2 FQNEAQ. CDR3 size: 14 residues. For the CDR3, the DNA is TGTGCCAGCACCGAACAACAGGGAAGCGCTGAAGCTTTCTTT. Translated: CASTEQQGSAEAFF.